Below are 9 T cell receptor beta chains sequenced from a single sample in a study of regulatory T cells in long-lasting Graves disease. In building TCR beta libraries, iRepertoire HTBI primers were used together with Arm-PCR of CDR3 regions. TCRdb used MiXCR to reprocess the multiplex PCR reads, holding one entry per CDR3 protein. The data hold around 450,000 distinct CDR3 sequences, with 20% to 25% observed a single time. Time point given: persistent/refractory GD, antithyroid drugs over 5 years with positive TRAb. Construction of the TCR library relied on RNA isolated from PBMCs. Source: peripheral blood mononuclear cells (PBMCs), taken when the disease was refractory, from a patient treated with antithyroid drugs. All receptors derive from a female donor with Graves disease.

This clonotype was seen a few times. The J gene is TRBJ1-2, the V gene TRBV19, with no clear D. Between the trimmed V and J ends, which lost 7 bases and 8 bases, there was a span of 17 bases. The germline CDR1 and CDR2 sequences are LNHDA and SQIVND (reference sequence). The CDR3 contains 13 residues. CDR3 nucleotide sequence: TGTGCCAGTAAGGACCCGAACAGACACGGCTACACCTTC. Its translation: CASKDPNRHGYTF.

This clonotype came up many times. This sequence joins TRBV28 and TRBJ1-2; the D is unclear. V was clipped by 6 bases and J by 1 base, with 15 bases between them. CDR1 and CDR2 (germline): MDHEN, SYDVKM. The CDR3 covers 15 residues. The CDR3 spells CASSAAGQHNYGYTF. The CDR3 nucleotides are TGTGCCAGCAGCGCAGCCGGTCAGCATAACTATGGCTACACCTTC.

This clonotype turned up a few times. This CDR3 reads CASSPRDSDTEAFF. CDR3 DNA sequence: TGTGCCAGCTCACCACGGGATTCTGACACTGAAGCTTTCTTT. The gene calls are TRBV18 and TRBJ1-1; D is unresolved. CDR1 is KGHSH, CDR2 LQKENI, per germline. This CDR3 is 14 amino acids long. Trimming pared 1 base from V and 3 bases from J, leaving 9 bases between.

This clonotype was found many times. The chain joins TRBV7-9 to TRBJ2-5; maybe TRBD2 (6 bases). With 11 bases removed from V and 3 bases from J, the gap between germline ends came to 13 bases. Germline V gene sequence: CDR1 SEHNR, CDR2 FQNEAQ (reference sequence). The CDR3 covers 12 residues. This CDR3 is CASGREEETQYF. The CDR3 nucleotides read TGTGCCTCAGGCAGGGAGGAAGAGACCCAGTACTTC. Filled out from reference TRBV7-9 and TRBJ2-5, the complete variable domain reads DTGVSQNPRHKITKRGQNVTFRCDPISEHNRLYWYRQTLGQGPEFLTYFQNEAQLEKSRLLSDRFSAERPKGSFSTLEIQRTEQGDSAMYLCASGREEETQYFGPGTRLLVL.

This chain joins TRBV7-9 and TRBJ1-5; maybe TRBD1 (5 bases). The CDR3 runs to 16 residues. Trimming took off 0 bases at V and 5 bases at J, with 14 bases between the two ends. Germline V lookup: CDR1 SEHNR, CDR2 FQNEAQ (reference sequence). CDR3 in amino acids: CASSLAGGVWDQPQHF. CDR3 sequence (DNA): TGTGCCAGCAGCTTAGCGGGGGGGGTGTGGGATCAGCCCCAGCATTTT.

The sample holds a few counts of this clonotype. The rearrangement uses TRBV15 and TRBJ2-7; TRBD2 might be the D (5 bases). V shed 0 bases and J shed 3 bases, with 9 bases lying between them. Germline V gene data show CDR1 as LNHNV and CDR2 as YYDKDF (reference sequence). The CDR3 loop spans 14 amino acids. CDR3 DNA: TGTGCCACCAGCAGAGATTCCGGGGTCTACGAGCAGTACTTC. Amino acids: CATSRDSGVYEQYF.

This clonotype appeared a few times. This chain uses TRBV19 with TRBJ2-2; D is ambiguous. The CDR3 covers 13 residues. Germline lookup yields CDR1 LNHDA and CDR2 SQIVND (reference sequence). V was clipped by 3 bases and J by 5 bases, with 7 bases between them. The CDR3 loop is CASSMTDTGELFF. CDR3 in DNA: TGTGCCAGTAGTATGACCGATACCGGGGAGCTGTTTTTT. The full variable domain, its missing parts supplied by reference TRBV19 and TRBJ2-2, is DGGITQSPKYLFRKEGQNVTLSCEQNLNHDAMYWYRQDPGQGLRLIYYSQIVNDFQKGDIAEGYSVSREKKESFPLTVTSAQKNPTAFYLCASSMTDTGELFFGEGSRLTVL.

This clonotype was found many times. The chain joins TRBV10-3 to TRBJ1-4, with D possibly matching TRBD1 (6 bases). CDR3 size: 12 residues. Trimming took off 10 bases at V and 5 bases at J, with 11 bases between the two ends. The V gene's germline CDR1 is ENHRY and CDR2 SYGVKD. This CDR3 is CATGGGNEKLFF. CDR3 DNA: TGTGCCACCGGAGGGGGAAATGAAAAACTGTTTTTT.

V and J are TRBV7-9 and TRBJ1-1, with D possibly matching TRBD1 (5 bases). The length of the CDR3 is 15 residues. The germline V gene encodes CDR1 SEHNR and CDR2 FQNEAQ (reference sequence). The V and J ends lost 5 bases and 0 bases respectively, with 13 bases between them. For the CDR3, the DNA is TGTGCCAGCAGCCCCCTTAGGGGACTGAACACTGAAGCTTTCTTT. This sequence encodes CASSPLRGLNTEAFF.